One and the same sample provided the 30 T cell receptor beta chains below, sequenced in a study of shared clonotypes between healthy human individuals. This table comes from immunoSEQ multiplex PCR, and its TCRdb copy is limited to in-frame clones, with some not included. In the table there are about 2.4 million clones, approximately 94% of which are singletons. Input material: naive CD4+ T cells from PBMCs. Regarding subset: CD45RA+ positively selected. The receptors were gathered from a man aged 18 to 30 in good health. Some clones in this sample may be carry-over from other donors' samples.

A word on this clone: The sample has other DNA sequences that encode this CDR3 too. The genes are TRBV2 and TRBJ1-3, with 9 bases lining up with TRBD1. The CDR3 loop spans 15 amino acids. The junction had 7 bases not matched to a gene; V was cut back by 6 bases and J by 4 bases. Germline values: CDR1 SNHLY, CDR2 FYNNEI. CDR3 DNA sequence: TGTGCCAGCAGCGAGGGACAGGGAGCCGGAAACACCATATATTTT. Protein sequence: CASSEGQGAGNTIYF.

The V call is TRBV28, the J call TRBJ1-4; TRBD1 matches at 8 bases. The CDR3 spans 13 residues. V gave up 6 bases and J gave up 7 bases; unmatched junction bases: 4. Germline CDR1 MDHEN, CDR2 SYDVKM. The CDR3 DNA is TGTGCCAGCAGGCTGACAGGGGCTGAAAAACTGTTTTTT. Translating gives CASRLTGAEKLFF.

Comment on this clone: Within the sample, other DNA sequences also encode this same CDR3. The chain carries TRBV28 and TRBJ2-3; TRBD2 might be the D (6 bases). Germline V gene lookup returns CDR1 MDHEN and CDR2 SYDVKM. This CDR3 has 15 amino acids. Trimming took 3 bases from V and 0 from J, leaving 10 bases between them. CDR3 coding DNA: TGTGCCAGCAGTTTGGCGGGGCCTAGCACAGATACGCAGTATTTT. It yields the protein CASSLAGPSTDTQYF. The full variable domain, completed using reference TRBV28 and TRBJ2-3, is DVKVTQSSRYLVKRTGEKVFLECVQDMDHENMFWYRQDPGLGLRLIYFSYDVKMKEKGDIPEGYSVSREKKERFSLILESASTNQTSMYLCASSLAGPSTDTQYFGPGTRLTVL.

The chain carries TRBV30 and TRBJ1-5; 8 bases match TRBD1. The CDR3 is 13 residues long. The germline V gene has CDR1 GTSNPN and CDR2 SVGIG (reference sequence). Germline trimming cut 0 bases from V and 6 bases from J; bases unmatched to any gene: 1. The chain's CDR3 is CAWSVDRGQPQHF. The CDR3 DNA is TGTGCCTGGAGTGTCGACAGGGGTCAGCCCCAGCATTTT.

The V gene is TRBV4-2, the J gene TRBJ2-5, with D uncertain. The CDR3 length is 14 residues. V lost 0 bases, J lost 7 bases, and 12 bases lay in between. Germline CDR1 LGHNA, CDR2 YNFKEQ. CDR3 in amino acids: CASSQEFGGATQYF. The CDR3 DNA sequence: TGTGCCAGCAGCCAAGAATTTGGCGGAGCGACCCAGTACTTC.

As DNA, the CDR3 is TGTGCCAGTAGTACGACAGCAAACTTCTATGGCTACACCTTC. This gives the protein CASSTTANFYGYTF. The V and J genes are TRBV19 and TRBJ1-2; TRBD1 might be the D (5 bases). The CDR3 is 14 amino acids. CDR1 LNHDA and CDR2 SQIVND come from the germline V gene (reference sequence). Trimming removed 4 bases from V and 4 bases from J, with 13 bases in between.

The J gene is TRBJ2-2, the V gene TRBV5-1; D is possibly TRBD1 or TRBD2 (5 bases each). V was clipped by 0 bases and J by 6 bases, with 12 bases between them. CDR3 length: 15 residues. The germline gives CDR1 SGHRS, CDR2 YFSETQ. CDR3: CASSLVVTGPGELFF. The CDR3 DNA is TGCGCCAGCAGCTTGGTCGTGACGGGACCCGGGGAGCTGTTTTTT.

The CDR3 DNA is TGTGCCAGCAGTCCAGGCCTGGGGCTAGCCAAAAACATTCAGTACTTC. Protein: CASSPGLGLAKNIQYF. This sequence joins TRBV28 and TRBJ2-4; D might be TRBD1 (5 bases). The V and J ends lost 5 bases and 0 bases respectively, with 14 bases between them. The CDR3 sequence is 16 residues long. Germline V gene lookup returns CDR1 MDHEN and CDR2 SYDVKM.

The gene calls are TRBV5-1 and TRBJ2-1; D assignment may be TRBD1 or TRBD2 (5 bases each). The CDR3 sequence is 16 residues long. V was shortened by 0 bases and J by 0 bases, with 10 bases between the two germline ends. Germline CDR1 reads SGHRS; CDR2 reads YFSETQ. The CDR3 is CASSLVVGGSYNEQFF. As DNA, the CDR3 is TGCGCCAGCAGCTTGGTTGTTGGGGGCTCCTACAATGAGCAGTTCTTC.

The V gene is TRBV27, the J gene TRBJ2-7, with TRBD2 as a possible D gene (7 bases). Trimming removed 6 bases at V and 6 bases at J, with 21 bases between. CDR3 length: 15 residues. Germline V CDR1 and CDR2: MNHEY, SMNVEV (reference sequence). CDR3 DNA sequence: TGTGCCAGCAGCCGGAGGGGGGGGGATCGGCTCGAGCAGTACTTC. Translating gives CASSRRGGDRLEQYF.

This clone appeared a single time. Other DNA variants within this sample encode the same CDR3. This sequence joins TRBV5-1 and TRBJ2-5; TRBD1 agrees at 7 bases. CDR3 length: 14 residues. Germline trimming cut 4 bases from V and 2 bases from J; bases unmatched to any gene: 5. Per germline, CDR1 SGHRS and CDR2 YFSETQ. The CDR3 protein is CASSIQGYQETQYF. As DNA, the CDR3 is TGCGCCAGCAGCATACAGGGGTATCAAGAGACCCAGTACTTC.

This clone was detected only once. This chain joins TRBV10-1 and TRBJ2-7; D is perhaps TRBD1 (5 bases). Germline values: CDR1 WNHNN, CDR2 SYGVQD (reference sequence). The germline V and J ends were trimmed by 0 bases and 2 bases, with 11 bases remaining between them. The CDR3 runs 15 residues. The CDR3 is CASSESAGHPYEQYF. Here the CDR3 DNA reads TGCGCCAGCAGTGAGTCGGCAGGACATCCCTACGAGCAGTACTTC.

In its sample, this clone was seen once. The rearrangement links TRBV18 to TRBJ1-3, with D uncertain. Germline CDR1 reads KGHSH; CDR2 reads LQKENI. V lost 3 bases, J lost 0 bases, and 12 bases lay in between. The CDR3 has 16 amino acids. The CDR3 loop is CASSPNPGNSGNTIYF. The CDR3 DNA reads as TGTGCCAGCTCACCTAATCCGGGGAACTCTGGAAACACCATATATTTT.

The genes are TRBV18 and TRBJ2-3, with a tentative D call TRBD2 (6 bases). Germline values: CDR1 KGHSH, CDR2 LQKENI. Trimming stripped 1 base from V and 2 bases from J, with 16 bases between. This CDR3 comprises 17 residues. CDR3 nucleotides: TGTGCCAGCTCACCACAGTTCGGAGGGTCTTACACAGATACGCAGTATTTT. It translates to CASSPQFGGSYTDTQYF. The full variable domain, completed using reference TRBV18 and TRBJ2-3, is NAGVMQNPRHLVRRRGQEARLRCSPMKGHSHVYWYRQLPEEGLKFMVYLQKENIIDESGMPKERFSAEFPKEGPSILRIQQVVRGDSAAYFCASSPQFGGSYTDTQYFGPGTRLTVL.

The chain links TRBV5-1 to TRBJ2-5; D not resolved. The CDR3 contains 12 residues. V was clipped by 3 bases and J by 3 bases, with 6 bases between them. CDR1 SGHRS and CDR2 YFSETQ come from the germline V gene. The CDR3 bases are TGCGCCAGCAGCTCCCTTAAAGAGACCCAGTACTTC. The encoded protein is CASSSLKETQYF.

In DNA, the CDR3 is TGTGCCAGCAGCTGGGTAGGGGATGAGCAGTTCTTC. Its protein product is CASSWVGDEQFF. The chain employs TRBV5-4 and TRBJ2-1; maybe TRBD1 (5 bases). From germline, CDR1 is SGHNT and CDR2 YYREEE (reference sequence). V was cut by 3 bases and J by 8 bases, with 9 bases left in between. CDR3 length: 12 residues.

This clone was observed a single time. The chain combines TRBV2 with TRBJ1-6; weak D call: TRBD1 (6 bases). In germline, CDR1 is SNHLY, CDR2 FYNNEI. The CDR3 is 14 residues long. V shed 5 bases and J shed 1 base, with 6 bases lying between them. This CDR3 reads CASSQGSYNSPLHF. CDR3 nucleotides: TGTGCCAGCAGTCAGGGGTCCTATAATTCACCCCTCCACTTT. Complete variable domain (other parts from reference TRBV2 and TRBJ1-6): EPEVTQTPSHQVTQMGQEVILRCVPISNHLYFYWYRQILGQKVEFLVSFYNNEISEKSEIFDDQFSVERPDGSNFTLKIRSTKLEDSAMYFCASSQGSYNSPLHFGNGTRLTVT.

The count of this clone is one. The chain links TRBV6-1 to TRBJ1-1, with 7 bases identical to TRBD1. Germline-derived CDR1 and CDR2 are MNHNS and SASEGT. The ends lost 8 bases at V and 4 bases at J; junction bases unmatched: 7. The CDR3 is 13 residues long. The CDR3 nucleotides are TGTGCCAGCCTAAACGACAGGGTCACTGAAGCTTTCTTT. Protein sequence: CASLNDRVTEAFF.

The chain carries TRBV5-1 and TRBJ2-5; D gene unclear. Trimming removed 5 bases at V and 5 bases at J, with 10 bases between. The CDR3 covers 12 residues. Germline V gene sequence: CDR1 SGHRS, CDR2 YFSETQ. The CDR3 sequence: CASRVGLETQYF. Here the CDR3 DNA reads TGCGCCAGCAGGGTCGGGCTTGAGACCCAGTACTTC.

As to this clone: The sample contains more than one DNA sequence encoding this CDR3. The rearrangement uses TRBV9 and TRBJ1-1; D is ambiguous. The CDR3 loop spans 13 amino acids. Germline-derived CDR1 and CDR2 are SGDLS and YYNGEE. Deletions cut 0 bases from V and 2 bases from J, with 5 bases between. Here the CDR3 reads CASSVADNTEAFF. The CDR3 DNA sequence: TGTGCCAGCAGCGTAGCCGATAACACTGAAGCTTTCTTT.

The V gene is TRBV9, the J gene TRBJ2-7; maybe TRBD1 (6 bases). Germline CDR1 and CDR2: SGDLS and YYNGEE. This CDR3 spans 14 amino acids. Trimming took 7 bases from V and 3 from J, leaving 17 bases between them. Here the CDR3 reads CASLRIPTGYEQYF. CDR3 DNA sequence: TGTGCCAGCCTCCGAATTCCGACAGGCTACGAGCAGTACTTC.

A single count supports this clone. The chain uses TRBV6-5 and TRBJ1-1, with a tentative D call TRBD1 (5 bases). The CDR3 is 14 amino acids. Looked up from germline, CDR1 is MNHEY and CDR2 is SVGAGI. Trimming left V 7 bases short and J 5 bases short, with 17 bases between. The CDR3 DNA follows: TGTGCCAGCAATCCGCTTGGGGGTTTTACTGAAGCTTTCTTT. This gives the protein CASNPLGGFTEAFF.

This chain joins TRBV19 and TRBJ1-4, with D possibly being TRBD1 (5 bases). This CDR3 comprises 13 residues. CDR1 and CDR2 from the germline V gene are LNHDA and SQIVND (reference sequence). CDR3: CSPRGFGGEKLFF. The CDR3 nucleotides read TGTTCCCCCCGGGGCTTCGGTGGTGAAAAACTGTTTTTT. Drawing the rest from reference TRBV19 and TRBJ1-4, the complete variable domain is DGGITQSPKYLFRKEGQNVTLSCEQNLNHDAMYWYRQDPGQGLRLIYYSQIVNDFQKGDIAEGYSVSREKKESFPLTVTSAQKNPTAFYLCSPRGFGGEKLFFGSGTQLSVL.

The rearrangement uses TRBV19 and TRBJ1-3; D is undetermined. This CDR3 comprises 11 residues. CDR1 LNHDA and CDR2 SQIVND come from the germline V gene (reference sequence). V lost 10 bases to trimming and J lost 1 base, with 5 bases between them. This chain's CDR3 is CAIKSGNTIYF. The CDR3 coding sequence is TGTGCCATAAAGTCTGGAAACACCATATATTTT.

On this clone itself: Other nucleotide sequences in the sample specify the same CDR3. J is TRBJ1-2 and V is TRBV20-1, with unresolved D. Germline CDR1 is DFQATT and CDR2 is SNEGSKA (reference sequence). Between the trimmed V and J ends, which lost 1 base and 6 bases, there was a span of 3 bases. This CDR3 spans 10 amino acids. The CDR3 nucleotides are TGCAGTGCTAGAGGAGATGGCTACACCTTC. Residues: CSARGDGYTF.

V usage is TRBV5-5 and J usage is TRBJ1-2, with a tentative D call TRBD1 (6 bases). Germline V gene data show CDR1 as SGHKS and CDR2 as YYEKEE (reference sequence). The CDR3 covers 14 residues. V was cut by 5 bases and J by 4 bases, with 15 bases left in between. The CDR3 loop is CASSLRQDLYGYTF. As DNA, the CDR3 is TGTGCCAGCAGTTTAAGACAGGACCTCTATGGCTACACCTTC.

In the case of this clone: Other DNA sequences from this sample encode an identical CDR3 as well. The rearrangement uses TRBV28 and TRBJ2-5, with 7 bases fitting TRBD2. Germline CDR1 is MDHEN and CDR2 is SYDVKM. V shed 5 bases and J 5 bases; nucleotides not matched to a gene: 2. The CDR3 loop spans 12 amino acids. The chain's CDR3 is CASSTGGETQYF. The CDR3 DNA follows: TGTGCCAGCAGTACCGGGGGGGAGACCCAGTACTTC.

The V call is TRBV6-6, the J call TRBJ1-5; 9 bases are a match to TRBD1. The CDR3 covers 16 residues. V lost 5 bases and J lost 1; bases outside the gene matches: 6. Germline V lookup: CDR1 MNHNY, CDR2 SVGAGI (reference sequence). The CDR3 DNA reads TGTGCCAGCAGTCACAGGGGGCGCGAAAGCAATCAGCCCCAGCATTTT. The encoded protein is CASSHRGRESNQPQHF.

V usage is TRBV20-1 and J usage is TRBJ2-5; tentatively, D is TRBD1 (5 bases). Germline CDR1 DFQATT, CDR2 SNEGSKA (reference sequence). This CDR3 is built from 11 residues. The V end was cut by 7 bases, the J end by 5 bases, with 11 bases between. The CDR3 DNA reads TGCAGTGGACAGAGTGGGGAGACCCAGTACTTC. Its translation: CSGQSGETQYF.

The V call is TRBV5-5, the J call TRBJ2-1; TRBD1 matches 9 bases. The CDR3 covers 16 residues. V lost 0 bases to trimming and J lost 5 bases; unmatched junction nucleotides: 6. From germline, CDR1 is SGHKS and CDR2 YYEKEE (reference sequence). The DNA for the CDR3 is TGTGCCAGCAGCTTGGGACCGGGACAGGGTCACAATGAGCAGTTCTTC. Protein: CASSLGPGQGHNEQFF.